This entry features one T cell receptor beta chain sequence. Per the germline V gene, CDR1 is MNHEY and CDR2 is SVGAGI. This CDR3 region has 14 residues. The trim removed 2 bases at V and 3 bases at J, leaving 3 bases unmatched. Some clones are missing from TCRdb's copy, which holds only in-frame ones; the method was immunoSEQ multiplex PCR. The profile shows 100,000 to 150,000 clones, around nine tenths of them singletons. This specimen belongs to a study of blood T cell repertoires in COVID-19. The origin of this receptor is a woman in her sixties or seventies with COVID-19, enrolled during active disease. Sequencing was performed on peripheral blood. The chain joins TRBV6-5 to TRBJ2-5, with 7 bases matching TRBD1. The chain's CDR3 is CASSYDGTEETQYF. The DNA for the CDR3 is TGTGCCAGCAGTTACGACGGGACAGAAGAGACCCAGTACTTC.